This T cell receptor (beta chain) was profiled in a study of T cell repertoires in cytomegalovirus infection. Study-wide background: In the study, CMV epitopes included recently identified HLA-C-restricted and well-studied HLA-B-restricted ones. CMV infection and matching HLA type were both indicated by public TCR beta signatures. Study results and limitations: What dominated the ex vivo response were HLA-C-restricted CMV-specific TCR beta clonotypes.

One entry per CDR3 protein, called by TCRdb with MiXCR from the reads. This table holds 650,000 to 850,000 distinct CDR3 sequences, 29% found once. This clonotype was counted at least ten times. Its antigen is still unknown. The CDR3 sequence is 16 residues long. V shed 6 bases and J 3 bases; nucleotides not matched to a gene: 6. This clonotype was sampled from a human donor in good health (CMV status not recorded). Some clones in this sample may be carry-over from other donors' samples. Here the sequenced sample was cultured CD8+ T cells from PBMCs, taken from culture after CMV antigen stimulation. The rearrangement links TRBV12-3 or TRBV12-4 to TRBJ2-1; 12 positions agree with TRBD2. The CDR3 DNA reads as TGTGCCAGCAGCCCTTGGACTAGCGGGGACTACAATGAGCAGTTCTTC. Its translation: CASSPWTSGDYNEQFF.